This record covers a single TCR beta chain. Looked up from germline, CDR1 is KGHSH and CDR2 is LQKENI. The CDR3 totals 16 residues. This sample is drawn from a study of monozygotic twins with inflammatory bowel disease. From its re-call of the 5' RACE reads, TCRdb lists each CDR3 protein once, without DNA. The table counts a few hundred thousand distinct CDR3 sequences; 2.5% to 3% lies in the top ten. This sequence originates from a human donor with ulcerative colitis or Crohn's disease, or a healthy co-twin of an affected twin (not recorded which). The sample taken for sequencing was blood. The chain joins TRBV18 to TRBJ1-1; TCRdb's D gene call, TRBD1, goes unchecked for lack of DNA. This CDR3 reads CASSLGTGDLNTEAFF.